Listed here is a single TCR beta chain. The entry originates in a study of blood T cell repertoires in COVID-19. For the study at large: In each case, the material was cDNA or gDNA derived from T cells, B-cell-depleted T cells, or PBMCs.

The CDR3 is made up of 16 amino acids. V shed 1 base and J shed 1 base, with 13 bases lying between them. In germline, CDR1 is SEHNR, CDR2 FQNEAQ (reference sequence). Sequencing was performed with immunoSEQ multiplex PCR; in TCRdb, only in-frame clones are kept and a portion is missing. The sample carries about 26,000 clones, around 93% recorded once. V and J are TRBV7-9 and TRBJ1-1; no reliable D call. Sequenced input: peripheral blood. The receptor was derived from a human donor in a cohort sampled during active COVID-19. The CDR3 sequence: CASSLGAGSGNTEAFF. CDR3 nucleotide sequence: TGTGCCAGCAGCTTAGGGGCGGGGAGTGGGAACACTGAAGCTTTCTTT.